This entry features one T cell receptor (beta chain) sequence. Original processing notes: The assay estimated nucleated cells by amplifying reference gene primers. The repertoire was sequenced with immunoSEQ multiplex PCR; TCRdb's copy has only in-frame clones and lacks some. The V and J calls and clone size come from that table; D and trimming were worked out from the DNA. Here the sample spans some 270,000 clones, roughly 84% being singletons. These data come from a study of blood T cell repertoires in COVID-19. For the study at large: Samples of COVID-19 (acute and convalescent) were obtained from the United States, Italy and Spain. PBMCs, B-cell-depleted T cells, or T cells provided the cDNA or gDNA that made up the material.

CDR1 and CDR2 (germline): MGHRA, YSYEKL. V lost 1 base, J lost 2 bases, and 18 bases lay in between. This CDR3 spans 19 amino acids. The chain recombines TRBV4-1 with TRBJ1-6, with D perhaps TRBD1 (6 bases). This sequence was found in a woman in her thirties or forties who had recovered from COVID-19. Sequencing was done on a sample of peripheral blood. CDR3 sequence: CASSQVSLGGRPYNSPLHF. Written as DNA, the CDR3 is TGCGCCAGCAGCCAAGTATCGTTGGGGGGGCGCCCCTATAATTCACCCCTCCACTTT.